The 6 T cell receptor beta chains presented below share a single source sample, sequenced in a study of blood T cell repertoires in COVID-19 (TCRdb year 2020). Library creation used the immunoSEQ multiplex PCR assay. TCRdb took this table from immuneACCESS and kept in-frame rearrangements with V and J called. Such tables lack part of the clones; where checked against another copy, unresolved V genes explain under half of the gap, and the rest is unexplained. The sample table records about 230,000 clones; nearly 90% of these occur just once. The top ten constitute around 4.2% of the sample. Sequencing was performed on PBMCs or T cells enriched from blood (not recorded which). All receptors derive from a young woman with acute COVID-19.

This chain uses TRBV2 with TRBJ1-2, with 9 bases identical to TRBD1. CDR3 length equals 13 residues. With 7 bases clipped from V and 2 bases from J, the junction kept 2 bases outside the gene matches. The V gene's germline CDR1 is SNHLY and CDR2 FYNNEI. The CDR3 region has the DNA TGTGCCAGCAAGGACAGGGGCAACTATGGCTACACCTTC. Its protein is CASKDRGNYGYTF.

V usage is TRBV18 and J usage is TRBJ1-2, with TRBD1 matching over 7 bases. V shed 2 bases and J 8 bases; nucleotides not matched to a gene: 5. Germline V gene lookup returns CDR1 KGHSH and CDR2 LQKENI. The CDR3 spans 13 residues. CDR3 protein: CASSPGQEDGYTF. CDR3 nucleotide sequence: TGTGCCAGCTCACCAGGACAGGAGGACGGCTACACCTTC.

This clone was counted once. The chain combines TRBV5-1 with TRBJ2-7, with 16 bases fitting TRBD2. Looked up from germline, CDR1 is SGHRS and CDR2 is YFSETQ. The CDR3 is 17 residues long. Trimming cost V 4 bases and J 0 bases; bases outside gene matches: 4. CDR3 bases: TGCGCCAGCAGCCCGGGACTAGCGGGGGGGATCTCCTACGAGCAGTACTTC. It translates to CASSPGLAGGISYEQYF.

The V and J genes are TRBV5-4 and TRBJ2-5; 10 bases fit TRBD2. Trimming removed 4 bases from V and 5 bases from J; junction bases left unmatched: 8. This CDR3 spans 15 amino acids. Looked up from germline, CDR1 is SGHNT and CDR2 is YYREEE (reference sequence). CDR3 protein: CASSRSSGGWETQYF. As DNA, the CDR3 is TGTGCCAGCAGCCGTTCTAGCGGGGGTTGGGAGACCCAGTACTTC. The full variable domain, rest sourced from reference TRBV5-4 and TRBJ2-5, is ETGVTQSPTHLIKTRGQQVTLRCSSQSGHNTVSWYQQALGQGPQFIFQYYREEENGRGNFPPRFSGLQFPNYSSELNVNALELDDSALYLCASSRSSGGWETQYFGPGTRLLVL.

This clone was counted a few times. J is TRBJ2-4 and V is TRBV21-1; the tabulated D call, TRBD1, remains unverified against the DNA. TRBV21-1 counts as a pseudogene. The CDR3 has 16 amino acids. CDR3 nucleotide sequence: TGTGCCAGCAGCCTACGGACAGCGATGGCTAAAAACATTCAGTACTTC. It encodes CASSLRTAMAKNIQYF.

This clone was seen only once. The gene calls are TRBV6-5 and TRBJ1-1; D gene unclear. V lost 7 bases, J lost 4 bases, and 19 bases lay in between. The V gene's germline CDR1 is MNHEY and CDR2 SVGAGI. The CDR3 covers 15 residues. CDR3 bases: TGTGCCAGCACCCGTAACCTACAGCCGTCCACTGAAGCTTTCTTT. It yields the protein CASTRNLQPSTEAFF.